Listed below are T cell receptor beta chains from one sample, sequenced in a study of shared clonotypes between healthy human individuals. TCRdb's table, derived via immunoSEQ multiplex PCR, lists solely in-frame clones and lacks some. The sample holds under 2,500,000 clones, nearly 97% seen once. The specimen sequenced was naive CD4+ T cells sorted from blood. These receptors came from a man aged 18 to 30 in good health. CDR3s leave out the opening cysteine and the closing phenylalanine or tryptophan. Rows give clone size only sometimes, using once, few, many, or a class for an expanded clone.

j_gene: TRBJ2-7
v_gene: TRBV15
len: 13
abundance: NA
CDR3aa: ATSAGTSPNYEQY

j_gene: TRBJ1-5
v_gene: TRBV6-1
len: 9
abundance: NA
CDR3aa: ASSVDQPQH

j_gene: TRBJ1-4
v_gene: TRBV4-3
len: 14
abundance: NA
CDR3aa: ASSQGQGRLNEKLF

j_gene: TRBJ2-5
v_gene: TRBV5-6
len: 15
abundance: NA
CDR3aa: ASSSPAPGLVGETQY

j_gene: TRBJ1-3
v_gene: TRBV5-1
len: 15
abundance: NA
CDR3aa: ASSEQSGALSGNTIY

j_gene: TRBJ2-5
v_gene: TRBV5-6
len: 11
abundance: NA
CDR3aa: ASSAPNQETQY

j_gene: TRBJ2-7
v_gene: TRBV11-2
len: 9
abundance: NA
CDR3aa: ASSLDRGQY

j_gene: TRBJ2-7
v_gene: TRBV6-5
len: 9
abundance: NA
CDR3aa: ASTRGPEQY

j_gene: TRBJ1-2
v_gene: TRBV4-1
len: 12
abundance: NA
CDR3aa: ASSHFQRNYGYT

j_gene: TRBJ2-3
v_gene: TRBV10-3
len: 11
abundance: NA
CDR3aa: AISDLGSDTQY

j_gene: TRBJ1-2
v_gene: TRBV5-6
len: 14
abundance: NA
CDR3aa: ASSSGPLQFNYGYT

j_gene: TRBJ2-7
v_gene: TRBV2
len: 10
abundance: NA
CDR3aa: ASGGNSYEQY

j_gene: TRBJ1-2
v_gene: TRBV5-1
len: 11
abundance: once
CDR3aa: ASSPDRGQGYT

j_gene: TRBJ1-1
v_gene: TRBV5-6
len: 13
abundance: NA
CDR3aa: ASSRDRKQNTEAF

j_gene: TRBJ2-3
v_gene: TRBV2
len: 10
abundance: once
CDR3aa: AGRTGTDTQY

j_gene: TRBJ1-5
v_gene: TRBV6-5
len: 13
abundance: NA
CDR3aa: ASSSTGYSNQPQH

j_gene: TRBJ1-3
v_gene: TRBV14
len: 14
abundance: NA
CDR3aa: ASSLRGGSSGNTIY

j_gene: TRBJ2-7
v_gene: TRBV4-1
len: 13
abundance: NA
CDR3aa: ASSRPGHSTYEQY

j_gene: TRBJ1-5
v_gene: TRBV2
len: 14
abundance: NA
CDR3aa: ASSKLVAYSNQPQH

j_gene: TRBJ1-2
v_gene: TRBV28
len: 11
abundance: once
CDR3aa: ASTQGGDYGYT

j_gene: TRBJ1-2
v_gene: TRBV5-4
len: 11
abundance: NA
CDR3aa: ASSLAGVGGYT

j_gene: TRBJ2-7
v_gene: TRBV28
len: 12
abundance: once
CDR3aa: ASAARSQGREQY

j_gene: TRBJ1-2
v_gene: TRBV28
len: 9
abundance: NA
CDR3aa: ASLFGLGYT

j_gene: TRBJ1-3
v_gene: TRBV6-1
len: 12
abundance: NA
CDR3aa: ASIARGSGNTIY

j_gene: TRBJ1-3
v_gene: TRBV5-4
len: 13
abundance: NA
CDR3aa: ASSFEATGGNTIY

j_gene: TRBJ1-1
v_gene: TRBV19
len: 10
abundance: NA
CDR3aa: ASRRKNTEAF

j_gene: TRBJ2-7
v_gene: TRBV9
len: 15
abundance: NA
CDR3aa: ASSPPLRGSSTHEQY

j_gene: TRBJ1-2
v_gene: TRBV9
len: 11
abundance: NA
CDR3aa: ASSVDTGYGYT

j_gene: TRBJ2-7
v_gene: TRBV5-4
len: 11
abundance: NA
CDR3aa: ASSLASEIQQY

j_gene: TRBJ1-5
v_gene: TRBV5-8
len: 13
abundance: NA
CDR3aa: ASSLSWDTYQPQH

j_gene: TRBJ1-5
v_gene: TRBV6-1
len: 13
abundance: NA
CDR3aa: ASSAGGGGNQPQH

j_gene: TRBJ2-2
v_gene: TRBV18
len: 14
abundance: once
CDR3aa: ASSPLDRVNTGELF

j_gene: TRBJ2-7
v_gene: TRBV11-2
len: 13
abundance: once
CDR3aa: ASSSLRGYYSEQY

j_gene: TRBJ2-7
v_gene: TRBV6-5
len: 12
abundance: NA
CDR3aa: ASSYGTGTYEQY

j_gene: TRBJ2-3
v_gene: TRBV10-1
len: 11
abundance: NA
CDR3aa: ASCPSSSHTQY

j_gene: TRBJ2-5
v_gene: TRBV18
len: 11
abundance: once
CDR3aa: ASSRGQGGTQY

j_gene: TRBJ1-6
v_gene: TRBV4-2
len: 16
abundance: NA
CDR3aa: ASSQASHGNSGNSPLH

j_gene: TRBJ2-5
v_gene: TRBV7-9
len: 12
abundance: NA
CDR3aa: ASSPGTVQESQY

j_gene: TRBJ1-2
v_gene: TRBV10-3
len: 13
abundance: NA
CDR3aa: AISARRDPNYGYT

j_gene: TRBJ2-1
v_gene: TRBV7-3
len: 14
abundance: NA
CDR3aa: ASSPFGGGSRNEQF

j_gene: TRBJ2-5
v_gene: TRBV10-3
len: 12
abundance: NA
CDR3aa: AISELTKGETQY

j_gene: TRBJ1-1
v_gene: TRBV5-1
len: 11
abundance: NA
CDR3aa: ASGQGKNTEAF